The T cell receptor (beta chain) described here comes from a study of cytomegalovirus exposure and HLA in healthy donors. Whole-study findings and limits: Presence/absence comparisons presumed near-even sequencing depth among donors. Reportedly, a later analysis found an Asian-associated ancestry cluster had fewer N-insertions than the roughly 700-donor mean.

Germline V gene data show CDR1 as GTSNPN and CDR2 as SVGIG (reference sequence). The CDR3 spans 18 residues. V was clipped by 0 bases and J by 2 bases; unmatched bases: 12. The PCR had 60 Vbeta and 13 Jbeta primers. TCRdb's table, derived via immunoSEQ multiplex PCR, lists solely in-frame clones and lacks some. The data hold about 200,000 clones, with around 82% observed a single time. Healthy people donating bone marrow made up the donors. This clone was seen a few times. Its target is not known. Sequenced material: PBMCs. The clonotype was recovered from a woman in her twenties or thirties in good health and CMV-seronegative. The rearrangement joins TRBV30 to TRBJ1-4; 7 bases align to TRBD1. Here the CDR3 DNA reads TGTGCCTGGAGTGTACGGGTATACGGGACAGTGACTAATGAAAAACTGTTTTTT. Its protein product is CAWSVRVYGTVTNEKLFF.